These T cell receptor beta chains were read from a single sample in a study of Graves' ophthalmopathy and Graves' hyperthyroidism. In TCRdb, the multiplex PCR reads were re-called with MiXCR into one record per CDR3 protein. The data contain about 24,000 distinct CDR3 sequences, 45% to 60% of them singletons. The sample was peripheral blood. These receptors originate from an adult woman with stable Graves' hyperthyroidism. The CDR3 runs from the conserved cysteine through the conserved F or W. Clone size appears in some rows only: once, few, many, or a class for an expanded clone.

clone_size v_call cdr3_aa
NA TRBV9 CASSVRGGRASGGTDTQYF
many TRBV6-5 CASSQPPSSGRAFGELFF
NA TRBV7-9 CASRQGQVTGELFF
NA TRBV12-3/TRBV12-4 CASSFSAGTEFEKLFF
many TRBV5-1 CASRSGTGSSQPQHF
NA TRBV5-6 CASSRGQTLRDEQYF
few TRBV7-9 CASSSPQDLDEQFF
few TRBV29-1 CSVGQGGESPLHF
NA TRBV25-1 CASSGDRGSNQPQRF
NA TRBV19 CASRTDNSQTQPQHF
NA TRBV6-4 CASSDTSGSTDSGNTIYF
many TRBV6-1 CASSVPTGGRLGAEAFF
many TRBV28 CASSATGGASGRTDTQYF
NA TRBV15 CATFPGQASNTGELFF
NA TRBV20-1 CSASPGTTNSNQPQHF
many TRBV5-6 CASSPLRGADSYEQYF
NA TRBV11-2 CASSIRGTDTQYF
many TRBV30 CAWSVGYLDTGELFF
once TRBV19 CASSIGTGALNQPQHF
once TRBV20-1 CSTKAGEASEQYF
many TRBV6-5 CASRPSGQGYVSPLHF
many TRBV6-4 CASSATRPSLPHEQFF
many TRBV4-1 CASSLIASGADEQYF
medium-sized TRBV19 CASSIGVQPQHF
NA TRBV20-1 CSAMGDTYNYEQYF
medium-sized TRBV9 CASSPFGETQYF
NA TRBV27 CASRTLLQPQHF
many TRBV6-2/TRBV6-3 CASSYGTSGYEQYF
NA TRBV27 CASSFTSHYEQYF
NA TRBV4-2 CASSQTLAEAYEHF
many TRBV6-5 CASSYSDRPYRNEQFF
NA TRBV6-1 CASKDRKAF
NA TRBV20-1 CSARTGGASNQPQHF
NA TRBV9 CASSVMAEDTDTQYF
many TRBV19 CASKIAGGGYNEQFF
many TRBV11-1 CASSDNRDFGYTF
NA TRBV20-1 CSARDRGYQPQHF
NA TRBV20-1 CSARDPSEWSSYNEQFF
many TRBV28 CASRSSGSRNEQFF
once TRBV5-6 CASSLTGRAFETQYF
few TRBV29-1 CSVAAEMNTEAFF
NA TRBV20-1 CSARDWTSDTGELFF
many TRBV6-2/TRBV6-3 CASSEPDRGSYGYTF
many TRBV18 CASSPETRGYGYTF
many TRBV5-8 CASSLFLRGGRGNQPQHF
NA TRBV20-1 CSASTNGGSEKLFF
NA TRBV6-5 CASGGSQANTEAFF
NA TRBV9 CASSGRQGGGSGELFF
NA TRBV29-1 CSVRDRANYGYTF
NA TRBV7-3 CASSLEQAGRSPQHF
NA TRBV6-2/TRBV6-3 CASSTTGRLNQPQHF
NA TRBV19 CASSNEWANEQFF
NA TRBV20-1 CIPSAGGYEQYF
few TRBV10-3 CAAGQEINYGYTF
many TRBV6-2/TRBV6-3 CASSPVQSSYEQYF